Sequencing of this T cell receptor beta chain was carried out in a study of lymphopenia after photon versus proton radiotherapy. Study conclusions and caveats: Authors raise, but do not show, better survival with proton therapy. Photon-treated patients lost naive T cells and TCR diversity; proton-treated stayed stable. Larger post-nadir TCR diversity loss correlated inversely with survival in deceased patients.

V dropped 5 bases and J dropped 4 bases, with 12 bases sitting between them. The CDR3 covers 13 residues. Germline V gene data show CDR1 as SGHAT and CDR2 as FQNNGV. Points on this clone: Its antigen is unknown.

TCRdb's copy holds only in-frame clones and misses some; the assay was immunoSEQ multiplex PCR. The data show 30,000 to 45,000 clones, with about 83% seen just once and about 2.9% held by the top ten. The chain couples TRBV11-2 to TRBJ2-7; possibly TRBD1 for D (5 bases). The sample was peripheral blood, taken from a patient treated with photon-based radiotherapy. This TCR was recovered from a man aged 45-65 years with gastric cancer. CDR3 sequence (DNA): TGTGCCAGCAGCCCAGGACACGGTTACGAGCAGTACTTC. Translated, it gives CASSPGHGYEQYF.